These T cell receptor beta chains were read from a single sample in a study of blood T cell repertoires in COVID-19. Only in-frame clones appear in the TCRdb table, and some are missing; sequencing was by immunoSEQ multiplex PCR. The table shows 280,000 or so clones, with 88% occurring only once. Sequencing was done on a sample of peripheral blood. Receptor source: a woman younger than 45 who had recovered from COVID-19. Each CDR3 is given with its conserved first and last residue. The D gene is left open where the match is weak. Expanded clones get a size class; other rows say once, few or many, or leave the size out.

j_call cdr3_length clone_size v_call d_call cdr3_aa
TRBJ2-7 14 . TRBV2 . CASGLIQGTHEQYF
TRBJ1-2 16 few TRBV11-2 . CASSLGQRATNYGYTF
TRBJ1-6 14 . TRBV6-4 . CAGAMEGSRSPLHF
TRBJ1-2 12 . TRBV19 . CASRSRGYGYTF
TRBJ1-4 16 . TRBV5-6 TRBD1 CASSSYRTGVGEKLFF
TRBJ2-1 15 . TRBV7-2 TRBD2 CASSLQAGGHDEQFF
TRBJ2-7 14 . TRBV27 . CASSLRQGGYEQYF
TRBJ2-7 16 . TRBV18 TRBD1 CASSPPGQGAMVEQYF
TRBJ2-7 15 . TRBV21-1 . CASSVRDNFSYEQYF
TRBJ1-1 15 . TRBV6-5 . CASSSQGPANTEAFF
TRBJ1-2 15 . TRBV5-1 TRBD1 CASSLGDRANYGYTF
TRBJ2-1 12 . TRBV7-2 . CASSPNYNEQFF
TRBJ1-6 17 . TRBV4-3 TRBD1 CASSQESARGFNSPLHF
TRBJ2-3 15 . TRBV5-4 . CASSSRTVSTDTQYF
TRBJ2-7 13 . TRBV29-1 . CSASTGPSYEQYF
TRBJ1-2 12 . TRBV2 . CAFKRESYGYTF
TRBJ1-5 15 . TRBV6-6 TRBD1 CASRYGQGTERPQHF
TRBJ2-7 14 . TRBV3-1/TRBV3-2 . CASSQMTGSYEQYF
TRBJ2-1 12 . TRBV12-3/TRBV12-4 TRBD2 CASSGLAGEQFF
TRBJ2-1 14 . TRBV29-1 TRBD2 CSVVGGGTYNEQFF
TRBJ2-3 16 few TRBV13 . CASSLDSTGFTDTQYF
TRBJ2-1 15 . TRBV7-2 . CASSLGSLSYNEQFF
TRBJ2-3 16 . TRBV27 . CASSTDSSSTTDTQYF
TRBJ1-1 14 . TRBV4-1 . CASSRAGMNTEAFF
TRBJ2-1 16 . TRBV12-5 TRBD2 CASGLVSGGLVNEQFF
TRBJ1-1 14 . TRBV3-1/TRBV3-2 . CASSQDGGDAEAFF
TRBJ1-1 15 . TRBV9 TRBD1 CASSVRDRGSPEAFF
TRBJ1-5 15 . TRBV19 TRBD1 CASTGTGLSNQPQHF
TRBJ2-1 15 . TRBV7-2 . CASSLGTEIYNEQFF
TRBJ2-1 17 . TRBV11-3 TRBD1 CASSPEGQPPSYNEQFF
TRBJ2-1 14 once TRBV9 TRBD1 CASSVGQGYNEQFF
TRBJ1-2 15 few TRBV4-3 . CASSPEGGTYYGYTF
TRBJ1-2 13 . TRBV13 . CASSLVGARLYTF
TRBJ1-1 13 . TRBV15 . CATSRSLNTEAFF
TRBJ1-3 15 . TRBV19 . CASSETVVSGNTIYF
TRBJ1-2 16 many TRBV13 TRBD1 CASSIGQGATNYGYTF
TRBJ2-2 14 . TRBV7-2 TRBD2 CASSFSGGNGELFF
TRBJ2-7 13 . TRBV28 . CASSWRGGFEQYF
TRBJ1-2 15 . TRBV27 TRBD1 CASSSTGTGGRGYTF
TRBJ1-3 16 . TRBV5-8 TRBD1 CASSIRTGGSGNTIYF
TRBJ1-5 14 . TRBV19 . CASSLRVGNQPQHF
TRBJ2-2 15 . TRBV4-1 . CASSRYRENTGELFF
TRBJ2-2 14 . TRBV27 TRBD1 CASRGQGVPGELFF
TRBJ2-2 16 . TRBV7-9 . CASSLDWAKIAGELFF